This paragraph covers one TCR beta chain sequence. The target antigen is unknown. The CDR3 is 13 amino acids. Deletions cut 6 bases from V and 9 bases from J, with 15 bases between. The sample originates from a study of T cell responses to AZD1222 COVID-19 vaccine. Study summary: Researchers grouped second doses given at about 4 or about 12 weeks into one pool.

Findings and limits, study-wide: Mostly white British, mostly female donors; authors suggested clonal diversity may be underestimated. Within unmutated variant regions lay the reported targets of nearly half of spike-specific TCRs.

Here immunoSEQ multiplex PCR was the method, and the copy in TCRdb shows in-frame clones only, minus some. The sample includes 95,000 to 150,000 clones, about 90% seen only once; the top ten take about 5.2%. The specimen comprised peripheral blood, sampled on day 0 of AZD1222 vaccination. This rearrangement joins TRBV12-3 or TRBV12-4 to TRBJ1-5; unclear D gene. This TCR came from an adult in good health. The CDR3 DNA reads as TGTGCCAGCAGACGGACGGATGCTGGGCCCCAGCATTTT. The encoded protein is CASRRTDAGPQHF.